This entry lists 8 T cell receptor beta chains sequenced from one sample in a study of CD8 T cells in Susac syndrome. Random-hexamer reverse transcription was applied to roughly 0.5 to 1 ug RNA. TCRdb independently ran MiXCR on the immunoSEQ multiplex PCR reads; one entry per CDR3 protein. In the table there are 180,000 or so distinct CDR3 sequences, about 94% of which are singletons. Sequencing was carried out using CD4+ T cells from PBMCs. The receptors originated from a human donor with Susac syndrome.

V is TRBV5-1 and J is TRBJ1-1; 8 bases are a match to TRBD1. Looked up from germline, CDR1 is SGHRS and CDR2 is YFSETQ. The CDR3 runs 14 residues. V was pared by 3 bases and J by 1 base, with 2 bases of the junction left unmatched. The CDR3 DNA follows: TGCGCCAGCAGCTCGGGACAGGAGAACACTGAAGCTTTCTTT. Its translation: CASSSGQENTEAFF.

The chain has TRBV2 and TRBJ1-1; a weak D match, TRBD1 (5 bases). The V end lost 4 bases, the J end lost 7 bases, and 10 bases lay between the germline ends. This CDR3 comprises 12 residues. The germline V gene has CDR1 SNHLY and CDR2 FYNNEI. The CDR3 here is CASSVGGSEAFF. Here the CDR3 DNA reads TGTGCCAGCAGTGTCGGGGGGAGTGAAGCTTTCTTT.

DNA for the CDR3: TGTGCCAGCAGCTTAGTCGCGGATTCTGGGGCCAACGTCCTGACTTTC. Encoded protein: CASSLVADSGANVLTF. V usage is TRBV7-2 and J usage is TRBJ2-6; D is unclear. This CDR3 region has 16 residues. V was clipped by 1 base and J by 1 base, with 8 bases between them. Germline lookup yields CDR1 SGHTA and CDR2 FQGNSA.

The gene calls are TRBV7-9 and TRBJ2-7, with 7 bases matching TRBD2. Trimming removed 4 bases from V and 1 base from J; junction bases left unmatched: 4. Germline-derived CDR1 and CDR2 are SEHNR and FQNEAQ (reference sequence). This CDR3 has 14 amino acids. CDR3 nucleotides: TGTGCCAGCAGCTGGAGCGGGGTATCCTACGAGCAGTACTTC. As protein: CASSWSGVSYEQYF.

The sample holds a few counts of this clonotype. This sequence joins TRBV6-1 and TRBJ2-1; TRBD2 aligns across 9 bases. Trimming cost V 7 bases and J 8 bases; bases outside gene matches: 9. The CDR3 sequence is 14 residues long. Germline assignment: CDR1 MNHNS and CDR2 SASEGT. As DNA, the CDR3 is TGTGCCAGCACCCCGGGACTAGCTCGGGATGAGCAGTTCTTC. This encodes CASTPGLARDEQFF.

The CDR3 bases are TGTGCCAGCAGCCCCTCCGGGGTTGCCAATCAGCCCCAGCATTTT. As protein: CASSPSGVANQPQHF. The J gene is TRBJ1-5, the V gene TRBV28; D ambiguous. Germline CDR1 MDHEN, CDR2 SYDVKM. The CDR3 contains 15 residues. Trimming left V 6 bases short and J 3 bases short, with 15 bases between.

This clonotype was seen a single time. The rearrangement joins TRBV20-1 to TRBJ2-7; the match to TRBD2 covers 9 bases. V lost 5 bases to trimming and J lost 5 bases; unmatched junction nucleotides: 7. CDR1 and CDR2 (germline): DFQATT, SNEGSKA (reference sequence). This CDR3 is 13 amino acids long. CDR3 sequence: CSAGLAGPNEQYF. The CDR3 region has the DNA TGCAGTGCTGGCCTAGCGGGGCCCAACGAGCAGTACTTC.

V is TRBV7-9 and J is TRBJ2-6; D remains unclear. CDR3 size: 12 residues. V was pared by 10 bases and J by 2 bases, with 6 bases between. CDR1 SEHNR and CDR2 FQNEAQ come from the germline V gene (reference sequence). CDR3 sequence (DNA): TGTGCCACCACCCCTGGGGCCAACGTCCTGACTTTC. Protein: CATTPGANVLTF.